Shown below are 10 T cell receptor beta chains from a single sample sequenced in a study of blood T cell repertoires in COVID-19. The assay was immunoSEQ multiplex PCR, and TCRdb's table has in-frame clones only and misses some. The sample includes approximately 250,000 clones, around 88% seen only once; the top ten take approximately 14%. What was sequenced was peripheral blood. The source is a woman in her 70s with COVID-19, enrolled during active disease.

The chain joins TRBV3-1 (or the pseudogene TRBV3-2) to TRBJ1-1; 8 nucleotides line up with TRBD1. Germline V gene data show CDR1 as LGHDT and CDR2 as YNNKEL (reference sequence). J gave up 1 base and V 4 bases, and 14 bases lay outside the gene matches. The CDR3 loop spans 18 amino acids. The CDR3 DNA sequence: TGTGCCAGCAGCCGAATGACAGGGGTCAATGTCAGGAACACTGAAGCTTTCTTT. It translates to CASSRMTGVNVRNTEAFF.

The chain has TRBV9 and TRBJ1-2, with D perhaps matching TRBD1 (5 bases). The germline V gene has CDR1 SGDLS and CDR2 YYNGEE. Trimming took 3 bases from V and 8 from J, leaving 14 bases between them. This CDR3 region has 13 residues. CDR3 DNA: TGTGCCAGCAGCGCGGGGGAGGGCGGCGGCTACACCTTC. It is translated as CASSAGEGGGYTF.

The rearrangement uses TRBV9 and TRBJ2-7; maybe TRBD2 (5 bases). V lost 3 bases, J lost 7 bases, and 17 bases lay in between. Germline V gene sequence: CDR1 SGDLS, CDR2 YYNGEE. The CDR3 extends over 14 amino acids. The CDR3 is CASSAPTREHEQYF. DNA for the CDR3: TGTGCCAGCAGCGCTCCGACACGGGAACATGAGCAGTACTTC.

This sequence joins TRBV6-5 and TRBJ1-2; D is perhaps TRBD1 (6 bases). Per germline, CDR1 MNHEY and CDR2 SVGAGI. V gave up 2 bases and J gave up 5 bases, with 9 bases separating them. The CDR3 runs to 13 residues. The CDR3 here is CASSYAQGYGYTF. In DNA, the CDR3 is TGTGCCAGCAGTTACGCCCAGGGGTATGGCTACACCTTC.

The chain links TRBV7-2 to TRBJ2-1; D uncertain. The CDR3 runs 14 residues. Germline V lookup: CDR1 SGHTA, CDR2 FQGNSA. The germline V and J ends were trimmed by 5 bases and 0 bases, with 8 bases remaining between them. The CDR3 is CASSPQASYNEQFF. In DNA, the CDR3 is TGTGCCAGCAGCCCCCAGGCCTCCTACAATGAGCAGTTCTTC.

The chain couples TRBV28 to TRBJ2-2; 11 nucleotides align to TRBD1. The CDR3 sequence is 19 residues long. V trimming: 1 base; J trimming: 3 bases; junction bases outside the gene matches: 10. Germline V gene lookup returns CDR1 MDHEN and CDR2 SYDVKM. CDR3 nucleotide sequence: TGTGCCAGCAGTTTATATCGGCTAACGGACAGGGGGCACACCGGGGAGCTGTTTTTT. As protein: CASSLYRLTDRGHTGELFF.

This rearrangement joins TRBV4-2 to TRBJ2-4, with D possibly matching TRBD2 (5 bases). CDR1 LGHNA and CDR2 YNFKEQ come from the germline V gene. Trimming pared 1 base from V and 5 bases from J, leaving 12 bases between. The CDR3 runs to 15 residues. In DNA form, the CDR3 reads TGTGCCAGCAGCCAAGGAGGACTGGTGGAAAACATTCAGTACTTC. Protein: CASSQGGLVENIQYF.

The chain is built from TRBV7-2 and TRBJ2-2; 8 nucleotides match TRBD2. The junction had 7 bases not matched to a gene; V was cut back by 4 bases and J by 3 bases. This CDR3 spans 16 amino acids. From germline, CDR1 is SGHTA and CDR2 FQGNSA. DNA for the CDR3: TGTGCCAGCAGCTACTTAGCGGGGACCTACACCGGGGAGCTGTTTTTT. Its protein product is CASSYLAGTYTGELFF. Together with reference TRBV7-2 and TRBJ2-2, the CDR3 gives the full variable domain: GAGVSQSPSNKVTEKGKDVELRCDPISGHTALYWYRQSLGQGLEFLIYFQGNSAPDKSGLPSDRFSAERTGGSVSTLTIQRTQQEDSAVYLCASSYLAGTYTGELFFGEGSRLTVL.

This clone was recorded once. The chain recombines TRBV24-1 with TRBJ1-3, with D hard to call. Trimming pared 7 bases from V and 0 bases from J, leaving 12 bases between. Germline CDR1 is KGHDR and CDR2 is SFDVKD. The CDR3 covers 15 residues. Here the CDR3 reads CATSDPRISGNTIYF. For the CDR3, the DNA is TGTGCCACCAGCGATCCGAGGATCTCTGGAAACACCATATATTTT.

Only a few counts were recorded for this clone. The chain employs TRBV18 and TRBJ1-1; D might be TRBD1 (5 bases). V dropped 2 bases and J dropped 1 base, with 8 bases sitting between them. Germline CDR1 and CDR2: KGHSH and LQKENI. The CDR3 consists of 14 residues. CDR3: CASSPGGGNTEAFF. The CDR3 bases are TGTGCCAGCTCACCAGGGGGGGGGAACACTGAAGCTTTCTTT.